One and the same sample provided the 23 T cell receptor beta chains below, sequenced in a study of blood T cell repertoires in COVID-19. Libraries were prepared by immunoSEQ multiplex PCR; TCRdb keeps only in-frame clonotypes and omits some of them. The sample records roughly 150,000 clones, 65% to 85% being singletons. The specimen sequenced was PBMCs or T cells enriched from blood (not recorded which). All receptors derive from a man aged 40-49 years who had recovered from COVID-19.

With respect to this clone: This sample includes further DNA sequences coding for the same CDR3. The chain has TRBV27 and TRBJ2-3; 9 bases align to TRBD2. After removal of 2 bases from V and 4 bases from J, the junction contained 4 bases not matched to a gene. Germline CDR1 reads MNHEY; CDR2 reads SMNVEV (reference sequence). The CDR3 runs to 15 residues. The CDR3 region is CASSLRAGGPDTQYF. The CDR3 DNA sequence: TGTGCCAGCAGTTTAAGGGCGGGGGGGCCAGATACGCAGTATTTT.

The chain joins TRBV4-1 to TRBJ2-5; 14 nucleotides align to TRBD2. CDR1 and CDR2 (germline): MGHRA, YSYEKL. Losses at the gene ends were 4 bases for V and 7 bases for J; bases not matched to a gene: 11. The CDR3 sequence is 17 residues long. The CDR3 bases are TGCGCCAGCAGCCTTGGACTAGCGGGGGGAGGATTGTCGACCCAGTACTTC. Its translation is CASSLGLAGGGLSTQYF.

This rearrangement joins TRBV6-5 to TRBJ1-1; no definite D call. Trimming cost V 7 bases and J 1 base, with 7 bases left between them. Germline CDR1 reads MNHEY; CDR2 reads SVGAGI. The CDR3 length is 12 residues. DNA of the CDR3: TGTGCCAGCATCATCAGGAACACTGAAGCTTTCTTT. It translates to CASIIRNTEAFF.

The chain uses TRBV5-8 and TRBJ2-3, with a tentative D call TRBD2 (5 bases). The germline CDR1 and CDR2 sequences are SGHTS and YDEGEE. V was cut by 1 base and J by 1 base, with 13 bases left in between. The CDR3 totals 16 residues. The CDR3 DNA follows: TGTGCCAGCAGCTTGCCCGGGGTTAGGCGCACAGATACGCAGTATTTT. Translation: CASSLPGVRRTDTQYF.

This chain connects TRBV5-4 to TRBJ2-3; D is ambiguous. Germline V lookup: CDR1 SGHNT, CDR2 YYREEE (reference sequence). The CDR3 contains 12 residues. V dropped 9 bases and J dropped 1 base, with 9 bases sitting between them. This chain's CDR3 is CAIEAGTDTQYF. The CDR3 DNA follows: TGTGCCATCGAGGCCGGCACAGATACGCAGTATTTT.

For the CDR3, the DNA is TGTGCCAGCAGAGAACTAGCGGGGGCTGTCTACGAGCAGTACGTC. Translation: CASRELAGAVYEQYV. The gene calls are TRBV2 and TRBJ2-7, with TRBD2 matching 11 bases. Germline-derived CDR1 and CDR2 are SNHLY and FYNNEI. J was trimmed by 3 bases and V by 6 bases; bases with no gene match: 7. The CDR3 covers 15 residues.

The chain has TRBV5-1 and TRBJ2-1; TRBD2 aligns across 10 bases. The CDR3 contains 17 residues. The V segment lost 4 bases and the J segment 8 bases; nucleotides outside the gene matches: 15. Germline V gene sequence: CDR1 SGHRS, CDR2 YFSETQ. CDR3 in amino acids: CASSLRASSGGADEQFF. CDR3 DNA sequence: TGCGCCAGCAGCCTCCGAGCGTCGAGCGGGGGGGCAGATGAGCAGTTCTTC.

The chain has TRBV5-4 and TRBJ2-3, with D perhaps TRBD1 (6 bases). V was clipped by 5 bases and J by 0 bases, with 13 bases between them. Germline V lookup: CDR1 SGHNT, CDR2 YYREEE (reference sequence). This CDR3 comprises 15 residues. CDR3 bases: TGTGCCAGCAGACCGACAGGAACTAGCACAGATACGCAGTATTTT. Its translation is CASRPTGTSTDTQYF.

The V and J genes are TRBV5-4 and TRBJ2-2; 8 bases are a match to TRBD2. The germline V gene encodes CDR1 SGHNT and CDR2 YYREEE (reference sequence). With 2 bases clipped from V and 6 bases from J, the junction kept 12 bases outside the gene matches. This CDR3 region has 17 residues. CDR3 in amino acids: CASSFWRGAPRAGELFF. As DNA, the CDR3 is TGTGCCAGCAGCTTTTGGCGGGGGGCCCCTCGTGCCGGGGAGCTGTTTTTT.

This clone was picked up one time. The V and J genes are TRBV2 and TRBJ2-2, with a weak D call TRBD2 (5 bases). The CDR3 sequence is 16 residues long. Trimming left V 4 bases short and J 3 bases short, with 15 bases between. Germline V CDR1 and CDR2: SNHLY, FYNNEI. The CDR3 coding sequence is TGTGCCAGCAGTGCCCAGGCGGGTTACTACACCGGGGAGCTGTTTTTT. Protein: CASSAQAGYYTGELFF.

This clone was found a few times. This chain joins TRBV18 and TRBJ1-1; D might be TRBD1 (5 bases). Trimming removed 2 bases from V and 5 bases from J, with 18 bases in between. Germline CDR1 is KGHSH and CDR2 is LQKENI. This CDR3 is built from 16 residues. As DNA, the CDR3 is TGTGCCAGCTCACCAGCGTTAAGGGGCGTTGGAACTGAAGCTTTCTTT. Amino acids: CASSPALRGVGTEAFF.

The chain joins TRBV6-1 to TRBJ1-3; 12 bases agree with TRBD1. From germline, CDR1 is MNHNS and CDR2 SASEGT. This CDR3 contains 17 residues. Trimming at V came to 4 bases and at J to 2 bases, leaving 6 bases not matched to a gene. CDR3 bases: TGTGCCAGCAGTGGGGACAGGGGGCGAAAAGCTGGAAACACCATATATTTT. It translates to CASSGDRGRKAGNTIYF.

CDR3 bases: TGCGCCAGCAGCCCTGGCCCACCAGGGTCTCAGCCCCAGCATTTT. Residues: CASSPGPPGSQPQHF. This sequence joins TRBV5-1 and TRBJ1-5, with D perhaps matching TRBD1 (5 bases). Trimming took off 4 bases at V and 6 bases at J, with 17 bases between the two ends. CDR1 and CDR2 from the germline V gene are SGHRS and YFSETQ. This CDR3 contains 15 residues.

The J gene is TRBJ2-3, the V gene TRBV18; D is perhaps TRBD1 (5 bases). The germline V gene encodes CDR1 KGHSH and CDR2 LQKENI. The CDR3 length is 15 residues. V shed 2 bases and J shed 4 bases, with 13 bases lying between them. CDR3 amino acids: CASSPKTDRPDTQYF. The CDR3 DNA reads TGTGCCAGCTCACCAAAGACAGACCGACCAGATACGCAGTATTTT.

This sequence joins TRBV2 and TRBJ1-2; D is undetermined. Looked up from germline, CDR1 is SNHLY and CDR2 is FYNNEI. Deletions cut 7 bases from V and 4 bases from J, with 13 bases between. This CDR3 contains 13 residues. The CDR3 region is CASNIAGSYGYTF. The CDR3 DNA follows: TGTGCCAGCAATATCGCTGGGAGCTATGGCTACACCTTC.

This rearrangement joins TRBV2 to TRBJ2-7; the match to TRBD2 covers 12 bases. The V and J ends lost 6 bases and 10 bases, in that order; junction bases with no gene match: 4. CDR1 and CDR2 from the germline V gene are SNHLY and FYNNEI. CDR3 length: 12 amino acids. CDR3 in amino acids: CASRATSGGQYF. The CDR3 DNA reads TGTGCCAGCAGGGCGACTAGCGGGGGCCAGTACTTC.

This chain links TRBV7-2 with TRBJ2-3; perhaps TRBD1 as D (5 bases). Germline CDR1 and CDR2: SGHTA and FQGNSA. CDR3 length: 16 amino acids. The V end was cut by 5 bases, the J end by 0 bases, with 15 bases between. CDR3 nucleotides: TGTGCCAGCAGCCCACGCTTTAGGGGTAGCACAGATACGCAGTATTTT. This codes for CASSPRFRGSTDTQYF.

The chain employs TRBV10-1 and TRBJ2-3; 12 positions match TRBD2. From germline, CDR1 is WNHNN and CDR2 SYGVQD (reference sequence). CDR3 size: 17 residues. The V and J ends lost 0 bases and 2 bases, in that order; junction bases with no gene match: 3. The CDR3 spells CASSESGTSGYTDTQYF. The CDR3 region has the DNA TGCGCCAGCAGTGAGTCGGGGACTAGCGGGTACACAGATACGCAGTATTTT.

This chain links TRBV3-1 (or the pseudogene TRBV3-2) with TRBJ1-1, with unresolved D. This CDR3 contains 14 residues. CDR1 is LGHDT and CDR2 is YNNKEL in the germline V gene (reference sequence). V lost 4 bases and J 0 bases, leaving 9 bases between the germline ends. In DNA form, the CDR3 reads TGTGCCAGCAGCCCAGCGGCGGTGAACACTGAAGCTTTCTTT. It translates to CASSPAAVNTEAFF.

This CDR3 reads CASSLALQSTDTQYF. The DNA of the CDR3 is TGTGCCAGCAGCTTAGCGCTCCAGAGCACAGATACGCAGTATTTT. This sequence joins TRBV7-6 and TRBJ2-3; D remains ambiguous. In germline, CDR1 is SGHVS, CDR2 FNYEAQ. V was trimmed by 0 bases and J by 0 bases, leaving 7 bases between them. There are 15 residues in the CDR3. Filled out from reference TRBV7-6 and TRBJ2-3, the complete variable domain reads GAGVSQSPRYKVTKRGQDVALRCDPISGHVSLYWYRQALGQGPEFLTYFNYEAQQDKSGLPNDRFSAERPEGSISTLTIQRTEQRDSAMYRCASSLALQSTDTQYFGPGTRLTVL.

This sequence joins TRBV11-2 and TRBJ2-5; weak D call: TRBD2 (5 bases). The CDR3 is 14 residues long. Germline assignment: CDR1 SGHAT and CDR2 FQNNGV. The V gene lost 5 bases and the J gene lost 5 bases, with 15 bases spanning the gap. CDR3 loop: CASSPTHGEETQYF. CDR3 nucleotides: TGTGCCAGCAGCCCCACACACGGGGAGGAGACCCAGTACTTC.

Here the CDR3 reads CASSLFEGGTQETQYF. DNA for the CDR3: TGTGCCAGCAGCTTATTTGAGGGGGGGACTCAAGAGACCCAGTACTTC. The chain links TRBV7-8 to TRBJ2-5; the D gene is possibly TRBD2 (7 bases). Trimming shortened V by 2 bases and J by 2 bases, and 15 bases separated the two germline ends. Germline CDR1 and CDR2: SGHVS and FQNEAQ. The CDR3 is 16 residues long.

V usage is TRBV9 and J usage is TRBJ2-5; tentative D call: TRBD2 (7 bases). Germline V gives CDR1 SGDLS, CDR2 YYNGEE. V lost 4 bases to trimming and J lost 5 bases, with 15 bases between them. The CDR3 length is 14 residues. Here the CDR3 reads CASSSGGLEETQYF. The CDR3 DNA reads as TGTGCCAGCAGCTCGGGGGGCCTGGAGGAGACCCAGTACTTC.